The TCR beta chain described here comes from a study of post-analysis software for immune sequencing data. Overall study findings and caveats: Higher frequency in patients than in controls was seen for 5 or 6 TRBV segments, with TRBV5-6, TRBV5-1 and TRBV20-1 among them.

Unique molecular identifiers featured in each of the TCR beta cDNA libraries. TCRdb recomputed calls from the PCR reads with MiXCR, one row per CDR3 protein. This table has approximately 690,000 distinct CDR3 sequences, approximately 60% appearing once. CDR3 size: 14 residues. CDR1 is DFQATT, CDR2 SNEGSKA, per germline (reference sequence). V was clipped by 3 bases and J by 3 bases; unmatched bases: 6. About this clonotype itself: Its antigen is not known.

The clonotype originates from a girl aged 2-10 years with multiple sclerosis. What was sequenced was blood. This chain joins TRBV20-1 and TRBJ2-5; TRBD2 aligns across 8 bases. The CDR3 sequence: CSASPPGGKETQYF. DNA of the CDR3: TGCAGTGCTAGTCCACCGGGGGGGAAAGAGACCCAGTACTTC.